This is a list of T cell receptor beta chains from one sample in a study of T cells expressing NK-cell markers. After re-calling the 5' RACE reads, TCRdb lists one entry per CDR3 protein, DNA absent. The sample totals around 260,000 distinct CDR3 sequences. Sequenced input: blood T cells: a sorted CD56 or NKG2C T cell subset, CD4+ or CD8+ T cells, or bulk PBMC T cells (not recorded which). Receptors originate from a woman aged 18-70 years in good health. Both conserved end residues are part of each CDR3.

V gene: TRBV4-3
J gene: TRBJ2-3
CDR3 protein: CASSQAGEVTDTQYF

V gene: TRBV18
J gene: TRBJ2-1
CDR3 protein: CASSLGGLAHNINNEQFF

V gene: TRBV7-3
J gene: TRBJ2-5
CDR3 protein: CASSLTPAETQYF

V gene: TRBV5-1
J gene: TRBJ2-5
CDR3 protein: CASTLDRPQETQYF

V gene: TRBV27
J gene: TRBJ1-2
CDR3 protein: CASSEGHNYGYTF

V gene: TRBV12-3/TRBV12-4
J gene: TRBJ1-1
CDR3 protein: CAINVGTEAFF

V gene: TRBV5-1
J gene: TRBJ1-2
CDR3 protein: CATSGDASFGYTF

V gene: TRBV21-1
J gene: TRBJ2-1
CDR3 protein: CASSKRVGEQFF

V gene: TRBV27
J gene: TRBJ2-1
CDR3 protein: CASSRVGFYNEQFF

V gene: TRBV15
J gene: TRBJ2-7
CDR3 protein: CATSREDRDRVYEQYF

V gene: TRBV27
J gene: TRBJ1-6
CDR3 protein: CASSFGRNSPLHF

V gene: TRBV7-2
J gene: TRBJ2-1
CDR3 protein: CASGWASGSMNEQFF

V gene: TRBV29-1
J gene: TRBJ2-3
CDR3 protein: CSAYDRPTDTQYF

V gene: TRBV7-9
J gene: TRBJ1-4
CDR3 protein: CASSHRAEKLFF

V gene: TRBV12-3/TRBV12-4
J gene: TRBJ1-1
CDR3 protein: CASSFLEFSPEAFF

V gene: TRBV7-8
J gene: TRBJ2-5
CDR3 protein: CASSYNRETQYF

V gene: TRBV7-2
J gene: TRBJ2-5
CDR3 protein: CASSRTSGGTQYF

V gene: TRBV18
J gene: TRBJ2-4
CDR3 protein: CASSPIGPSAKNIQYF

V gene: TRBV3-1
J gene: TRBJ1-5
CDR3 protein: CASSQGMSNQPQHF

V gene: TRBV20-1
J gene: TRBJ2-5
CDR3 protein: CSARDSRVGETQYF

V gene: TRBV6-6
J gene: TRBJ2-1
CDR3 protein: CASRRAGGFWTSGKRTYEQFF

V gene: TRBV5-1
J gene: TRBJ2-4
CDR3 protein: CASSLGAEKNIQYF

V gene: TRBV5-1
J gene: TRBJ2-7
CDR3 protein: CASSPLGYGRTEEQYF